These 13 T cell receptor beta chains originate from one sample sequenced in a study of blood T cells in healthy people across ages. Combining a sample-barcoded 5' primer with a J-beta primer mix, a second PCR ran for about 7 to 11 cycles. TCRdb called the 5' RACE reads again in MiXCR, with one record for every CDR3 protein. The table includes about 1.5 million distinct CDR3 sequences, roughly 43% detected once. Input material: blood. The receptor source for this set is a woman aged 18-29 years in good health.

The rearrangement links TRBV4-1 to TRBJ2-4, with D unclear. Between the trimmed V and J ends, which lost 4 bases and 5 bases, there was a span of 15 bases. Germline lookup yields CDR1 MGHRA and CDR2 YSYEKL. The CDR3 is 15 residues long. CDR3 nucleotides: TGCGCCAGCAGCCCGTCTGCTGGGTTGCAAAACATTCAGTACTTC. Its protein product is CASSPSAGLQNIQYF.

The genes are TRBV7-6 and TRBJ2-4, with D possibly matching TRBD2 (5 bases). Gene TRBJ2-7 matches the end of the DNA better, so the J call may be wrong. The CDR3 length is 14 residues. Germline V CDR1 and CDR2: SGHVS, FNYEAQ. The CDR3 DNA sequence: TGTGCCAGCAGCTTAGAAGCGGCTGGTTACGAGCAGTACTTC. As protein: CASSLEAAGYEQYF.

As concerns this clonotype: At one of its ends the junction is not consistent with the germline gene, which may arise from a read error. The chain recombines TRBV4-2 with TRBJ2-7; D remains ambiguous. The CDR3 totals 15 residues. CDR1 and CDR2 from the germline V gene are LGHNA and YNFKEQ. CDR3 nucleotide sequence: TGTGCCAGCAGACAAGATCGCGAGAGCTCCTACGAGCAGTACTTC. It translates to CASRQDRESSYEQYF.

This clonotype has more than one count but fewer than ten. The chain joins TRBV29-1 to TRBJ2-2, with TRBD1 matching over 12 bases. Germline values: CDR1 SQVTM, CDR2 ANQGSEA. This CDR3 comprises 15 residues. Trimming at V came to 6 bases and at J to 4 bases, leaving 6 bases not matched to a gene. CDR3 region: CSVAGTGGRTGELFF. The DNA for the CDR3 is TGCAGCGTAGCAGGGACAGGGGGCCGCACCGGGGAGCTGTTTTTT.

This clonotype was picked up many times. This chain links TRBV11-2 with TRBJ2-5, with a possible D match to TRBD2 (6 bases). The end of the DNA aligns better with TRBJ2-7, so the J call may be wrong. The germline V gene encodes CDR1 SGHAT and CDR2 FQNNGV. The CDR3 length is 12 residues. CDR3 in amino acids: CASSFWGGEQYF. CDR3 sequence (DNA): TGTGCCAGCAGCTTTTGGGGAGGCGAGCAGTACTTC.

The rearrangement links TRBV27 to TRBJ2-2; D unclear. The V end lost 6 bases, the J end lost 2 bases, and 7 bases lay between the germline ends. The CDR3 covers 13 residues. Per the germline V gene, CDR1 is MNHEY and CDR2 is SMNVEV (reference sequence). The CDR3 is CASRVHNTGELFF. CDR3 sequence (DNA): TGTGCCAGCAGAGTCCATAACACCGGGGAGCTGTTTTTT.

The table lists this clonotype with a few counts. The CDR3 DNA sequence: TGTGCCAGCAGTTACACCCCCGGGACTAGCGGTGACAATGAGCAGTTCTTC. As protein: CASSYTPGTSGDNEQFF. The chain combines TRBV6-5 with TRBJ2-1, with 11 nucleotides matching TRBD2. Germline trimming cut 2 bases from V and 5 bases from J; bases unmatched to any gene: 8. The CDR3 totals 17 residues. CDR1 is MNHEY and CDR2 is SVGAGI in the germline V gene.

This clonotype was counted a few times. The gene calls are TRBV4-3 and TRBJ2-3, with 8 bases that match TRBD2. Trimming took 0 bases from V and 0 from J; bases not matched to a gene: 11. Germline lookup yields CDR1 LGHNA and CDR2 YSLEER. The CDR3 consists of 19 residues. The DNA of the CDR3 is TGCGCCAGCAGCCAAGAGAGCCGGGAGGGTCGGGTTAGCACAGATACGCAGTATTTT. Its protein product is CASSQESREGRVSTDTQYF.

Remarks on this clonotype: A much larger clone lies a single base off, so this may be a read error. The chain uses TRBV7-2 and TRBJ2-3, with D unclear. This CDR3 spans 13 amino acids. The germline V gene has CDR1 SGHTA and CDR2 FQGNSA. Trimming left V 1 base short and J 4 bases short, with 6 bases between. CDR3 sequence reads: CASSLDYADTQYF. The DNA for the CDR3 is TGTGCCAGCAGCTTAGACTACGCAGATACGCAGTATTTT.

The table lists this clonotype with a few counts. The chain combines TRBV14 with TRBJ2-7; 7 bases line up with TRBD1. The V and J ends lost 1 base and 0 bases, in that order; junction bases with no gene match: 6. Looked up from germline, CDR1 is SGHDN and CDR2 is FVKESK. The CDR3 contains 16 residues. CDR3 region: CASSQGFSGGSYEQYF. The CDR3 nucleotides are TGTGCCAGCAGCCAAGGTTTCTCAGGGGGCTCCTACGAGCAGTACTTC. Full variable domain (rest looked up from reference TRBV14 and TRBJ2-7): EAGVTQFPSHSVIEKGQTVTLRCDPISGHDNLYWYRRVMGKEIKFLLHFVKESKQDESGMPNNRFLAERTGGTYSTLKVQPAELEDSGVYFCASSQGFSGGSYEQYFGPGTRLTVT.

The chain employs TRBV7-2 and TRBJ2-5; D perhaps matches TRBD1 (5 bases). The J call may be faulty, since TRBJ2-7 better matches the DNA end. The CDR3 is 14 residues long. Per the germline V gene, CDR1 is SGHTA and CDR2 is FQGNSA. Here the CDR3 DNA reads TGTGCCAGCAGCTTAAGGTCAGGGTCTGCCGAGCAGTACTTC. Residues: CASSLRSGSAEQYF.

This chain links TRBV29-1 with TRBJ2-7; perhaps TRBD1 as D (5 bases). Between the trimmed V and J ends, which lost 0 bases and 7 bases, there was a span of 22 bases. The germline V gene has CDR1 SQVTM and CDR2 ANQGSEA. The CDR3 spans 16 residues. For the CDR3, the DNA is TGCAGCGTTGAAGAGAGTCAGGGTTGGTACGCCGGGGAGCAGTACTTC. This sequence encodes CSVEESQGWYAGEQYF.

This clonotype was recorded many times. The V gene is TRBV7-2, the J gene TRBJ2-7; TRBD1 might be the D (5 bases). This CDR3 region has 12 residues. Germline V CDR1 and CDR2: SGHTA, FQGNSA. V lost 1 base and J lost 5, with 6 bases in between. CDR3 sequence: CASSLVGHEQYF. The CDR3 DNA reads TGTGCCAGCAGCTTAGTGGGGCACGAGCAGTACTTC.